Listed below are T cell receptor beta chains from one sample, sequenced in a study of T cells in tuberculosis. Here immunoSEQ multiplex PCR was the method, and the copy in TCRdb shows in-frame clones only, minus some. This sample has more than 35,000 clones, with over 90% found just once. The sample consisted of PBMCs. These receptor sequences come from a donor between 10 and 35 years old with latent tuberculosis or without tuberculosis infection. Both conserved end residues are part of each CDR3. Each record gives: J gene, V gene, D gene, clone size, CDR3 DNA, CDR3 protein. The D gene is left open where the match is weak. A row's size may be missing; if present it is once, few, many or a size class.

>TRBJ2-2|TRBV5-1|-|-
TGCGCCAGCAGCTTGAAGGGTTTACAACAGGAGATCACCGGGGAGCTGTTTTTT
CASSLKGLQQEITGELFF
>TRBJ1-3|TRBV6-5|TRBD1|-
TGTGCCAGCAGTTACGGACAGGTCTCTGGAAACACCATATATTTT
CASSYGQVSGNTIYF
>TRBJ1-1|TRBV6-5|-|-
TGTGCCAGCAGTTTATTCGGACAGCAGAACACTGAAGCTTTCTTT
CASSLFGQQNTEAFF
>TRBJ2-3|TRBV19|-|-
TGTGCCAGTAGTATTTGGCTAGCGATGGATACGCAGTATTTT
CASSIWLAMDTQYF
>TRBJ1-1|TRBV6-6|TRBD1|-
TGTGCCAGCACTACGGACAGGACCAACACTGAAGCTTTCTTT
CASTTDRTNTEAFF
>TRBJ1-5|TRBV6-5|-|-
TGTGCCAGCAGTTACCGGGGCGGGGCTAGCAATCAGCCCCAGCATTTT
CASSYRGGASNQPQHF
>TRBJ1-1|TRBV6-1|-|few
TGTGCCAGCAGGTTTCTGAGCACTGAAGCTTTCTTT
CASRFLSTEAFF
>TRBJ2-5|TRBV14|TRBD1|-
TGTGCCAGCAGCACCTGGACAGGCCGGCAGACCCAGTACTTC
CASSTWTGRQTQYF
>TRBJ1-1|TRBV6-5|TRBD1|-
TGTGCCAGCAGCAACAGGGGTGCTGAAGCTTTCTTT
CASSNRGAEAFF
>TRBJ2-3|TRBV6-4|TRBD1|-
TGTGCCAGCAGTGACGGACAGGGGGCAGATACGCAGTATTTT
CASSDGQGADTQYF
>TRBJ2-7|TRBV19|TRBD1|-
TGTGCCAGTAGTATACCGGGACAGGCCACCTACGAGCAGTACTTC
CASSIPGQATYEQYF
>TRBJ2-7|TRBV2|-|-
TGTGCCAGCAGTGGGGGACAAAAGAGCTCCTACGAGCAGTACTTC
CASSGGQKSSYEQYF
>TRBJ1-6|TRBV25-1|-|-
TGTGCCAGCAGTGGGGACATGGGTTCACCCCTCCACTTT
CASSGDMGSPLHF
>TRBJ1-2|TRBV4-3|-|once
TGCGCCAGCAGCCAAGACCGGGGGGCCTATGGCTACACCTTC
CASSQDRGAYGYTF
>TRBJ1-1|TRBV7-2|-|-
TGTGCCAGCAGCTTAGGGGCGGGATTGAACACTGAAGCTTTCTTT
CASSLGAGLNTEAFF
>TRBJ1-6|TRBV5-1|TRBD1|-
TGCGCCAGCAGACTACTGGACAGGGATAATTCACCCCTCCACTTT
CASRLLDRDNSPLHF
>TRBJ1-5|TRBV10-1|-|-
TGCGCCAGCAGCCCTTGCTGGCAGGGCAACAATCAGCCCCAGCATTTT
CASSPCWQGNNQPQHF
>TRBJ1-6|TRBV5-6|-|-
TGTGCCAGCAGCTTGGGGCAGGGAAGGTTTAATAATTCACCCCTCCACTTT
CASSLGQGRFNNSPLHF
>TRBJ2-1|TRBV5-6|-|-
TGTGCCAGCAGCTTTAGGGGGAACCCTCGTCAATACAATGAGCAGTTCTTC
CASSFRGNPRQYNEQFF
>TRBJ1-1|TRBV20-1|-|-
TGCAGTGCTAGAGATCTTGAAGCTTTCTTT
CSARDLEAFF
>TRBJ1-4|TRBV4-1|-|-
TGCGCCAGCAGCCGGACAGTGGGGGACGCAACTAATGAAAAACTGTTTTTT
CASSRTVGDATNEKLFF
>TRBJ1-2|TRBV6-4|-|-
TGTGCCAGCAGTGACAGCGGAATCTATGGCTACACCTTC
CASSDSGIYGYTF
>TRBJ2-7|TRBV30|-|-
TGTGCCTGGAGTAGTAACCTATTTTACGAGCAGTACTTC
CAWSSNLFYEQYF
>TRBJ1-5|TRBV19|TRBD1|-
TGTGCCAGTAGTATAGGACAGGGGATGGGACAGCCCCAGCATTTT
CASSIGQGMGQPQHF
>TRBJ2-3|TRBV5-1|-|-
TGCGCCAGCAGCTTGGATGCGGTGAGCACAGATACGCAGTATTTT
CASSLDAVSTDTQYF
>TRBJ2-7|TRBV13|TRBD1|-
TGTGCCAGCAGTTTGGACAGGCGATCGACCTACGAGCAGTACTTC
CASSLDRRSTYEQYF
>TRBJ2-3|TRBV7-2|TRBD1|-
TGTGCCAGCAGTCGGGGACAGGGGGCAGATACGCAGTATTTT
CASSRGQGADTQYF
>TRBJ1-2|TRBV6-5|-|-
TGTGCCAGCACCTACGGGGGACTTGCTAACTATGGCTACACCTTC
CASTYGGLANYGYTF
>TRBJ2-7|TRBV7-8|TRBD2|-
TGTGCCAGCAGCTGGGCGGGGGTAAGGGACGAGCAGTACTTC
CASSWAGVRDEQYF
>TRBJ2-5|TRBV12-5|TRBD2|-
TGTGCTAGTGGTTTTGGGGGGGTAGAGACCCAGTACTTC
CASGFGGVETQYF
>TRBJ1-1|TRBV6-5|-|-
TGTGCCAGCAGTCTAACTCAACGGGGGACTGAAGCTTTCTTT
CASSLTQRGTEAFF
>TRBJ2-7|TRBV19|TRBD1|-
TGTGCCAGTAGTCCCCGACAGGGCACCTACGAGCAGTACTTC
CASSPRQGTYEQYF
>TRBJ2-3|TRBV10-2|-|once
TGCGCCAGCAGTGAGTCTTCCTCGAGCACAGATACGCAGTATTTT
CASSESSSSTDTQYF
>TRBJ1-2|TRBV9|TRBD1|-
TGTGCCAGCAGCGTCATGACAGGGGGCGGGGAAGGCTACACCTTC
CASSVMTGGGEGYTF
>TRBJ2-1|TRBV11-2|TRBD1|-
TGTGCCAGCAGCCCGAGGGACAGGTACAATGAGCAGTTCTTC
CASSPRDRYNEQFF
>TRBJ1-3|TRBV30|-|once
TGTGCCTGGAGTGTAAGAGGGACTATCTCTGGAAACACCATATATTTT
CAWSVRGTISGNTIYF
>TRBJ1-3|TRBV2|-|-
TGTGCCAGCAGTGAATCCCAAGCCATACGACTCCTCAAAAACACCATATATTTT
CASSESQAIRLLKNTIYF
>TRBJ2-3|TRBV19|TRBD2|few
TGTGCCAGTGACCTGGGCGGGGGTGCAGATACGCAGTATTTT
CASDLGGGADTQYF
>TRBJ1-1|TRBV7-6|TRBD1|-
TGTGCCAGCAGCACATTTGGGACAGGGGGTGGAAGCACTGAAGCTTTCTTT
CASSTFGTGGGSTEAFF
>TRBJ2-6|TRBV5-6|-|-
TGTGCCAGCAGCTTGGTGCGGATGAACTCTGGGGCCAACGTCCTGACTTTC
CASSLVRMNSGANVLTF
>TRBJ1-4|TRBV18|TRBD1|-
TGTGCCAGCTCACCCGAGACAGGGCGAACTAATGAAAAACTGTTTTTT
CASSPETGRTNEKLFF
>TRBJ1-5|TRBV29-1|-|-
TGCAGCGTTGCGCCTACCAATAGCAATCAGCCCCAGCATTTT
CSVAPTNSNQPQHF
>TRBJ2-1|TRBV19|-|-
TGTGCCAGTAACTCAGGGGCCTTCCGGAATGAGCAGTTCTTC
CASNSGAFRNEQFF
>TRBJ1-2|TRBV6-5|TRBD1|-
TGTGCCAGCCGGCCGGGACAGTTGAGTTATGGCTACACCTTC
CASRPGQLSYGYTF
>TRBJ1-4|TRBV25-1|TRBD1|-
TGTGCCAGCAGTGGTCGGACAGGGGGCGTTGAAAAACTGTTTTTT
CASSGRTGGVEKLFF
>TRBJ2-7|TRBV27|TRBD1|-
TGTGCCAGCAGTTTATTCCAGGACAGGGCCCTGTACGAGCAGTACTTC
CASSLFQDRALYEQYF
>TRBJ2-7|TRBV4-1|-|-
TGCGCCAGCAGCCAGAGCCGGGACTTCGAGCAGTACTTC
CASSQSRDFEQYF
>TRBJ1-3|TRBV19|TRBD1|-
TGTGCCAGTAGTATGGACAGGGGGAACACCATATATTTT
CASSMDRGNTIYF
>TRBJ1-2|TRBV6-6|-|-
TGTGCCAGCATTTCCAGCGCCGGCTATGGCTACACCTTC
CASISSAGYGYTF
>TRBJ1-2|TRBV5-1|TRBD1|-
TGCGCCAGCAGCTTGGCCACAGGGGAGGGCTACACCTTC
CASSLATGEGYTF
>TRBJ1-2|TRBV5-8|-|once
TGTGCCAGCAGCCGCGAACGTGCGCCCGCTAACTATGGCTACACCTTC
CASSRERAPANYGYTF
>TRBJ1-6|TRBV10-3|-|-
TGTGCCATATGGGAGGGGCGGTATAATTCACCCCTCCACTTT
CAIWEGRYNSPLHF
>TRBJ1-2|TRBV6-1|TRBD1|-
TGTGCCATTACTCCGGGACAGGGGGCGTATGGCTACACCTTC
CAITPGQGAYGYTF
>TRBJ1-4|TRBV9|-|once
TGTGCCAGCAGCGTAGCCCTAGCAGCTAATGAAAAACTGTTTTTT
CASSVALAANEKLFF
>TRBJ1-6|TRBV30|TRBD1|-
TGTGCCTGGAAGACAGGGGGCAAGTCACCCCTCCACTTT
CAWKTGGKSPLHF
>TRBJ1-5|TRBV4-1|-|-
TGCGCCAGCAGCCAAGGTATCTACCCCCAAGGCAATCAGCCCCAGCATTTT
CASSQGIYPQGNQPQHF
>TRBJ1-6|TRBV6-4|TRBD1|-
TGTGCCAGCAGTGACTCGATAGGGGCAGGGGGCAGGTCACCCCTCCACTTT
CASSDSIGAGGRSPLHF
>TRBJ2-7|TRBV6-6|TRBD1|-
TGTGCCAGCAGTCGCGGACAGGGGACAACCCCCAACGAGCAGTACTTC
CASSRGQGTTPNEQYF